There are a few counts of the clone carrying this T cell receptor beta chain. Its specificity is not known. Noted time point: sample taken at primary tumor resection. Sequencing of whole RNA from tumor, nontumor lung or frozen PBMC involved no sorting. A unique molecular identifier was attached to every TCR cDNA molecule. TCRdb re-derived calls from the 5' RACE reads in MiXCR, one entry per CDR3 protein. The sample has a few thousand distinct CDR3 sequences; about a third are singletons. This sample stems from a study of spatial heterogeneity in lung cancer. Whole-study results and caveats: Tumors with more nonsynonymous mutations had more expanded intratumoral alpha and beta TCRs.

Trimming pared 4 bases from V and 9 bases from J, leaving 22 bases between. Germline V lookup: CDR1 MDHEN, CDR2 SYDVKM. CDR3 length: 15 amino acids. This receptor was identified in a female donor with early-stage non-small cell lung cancer. Sequenced here: lung tumor tissue, sampled at surgery. The chain recombines TRBV28 with TRBJ2-7, with D perhaps TRBD1 or TRBD2 (5 bases each). CDR3 in amino acids: CASSWGSLIPEGQYF. The CDR3 DNA sequence: TGTGCCAGCAGTTGGGGGAGCCTCATCCCCGAAGGGCAGTACTTC.